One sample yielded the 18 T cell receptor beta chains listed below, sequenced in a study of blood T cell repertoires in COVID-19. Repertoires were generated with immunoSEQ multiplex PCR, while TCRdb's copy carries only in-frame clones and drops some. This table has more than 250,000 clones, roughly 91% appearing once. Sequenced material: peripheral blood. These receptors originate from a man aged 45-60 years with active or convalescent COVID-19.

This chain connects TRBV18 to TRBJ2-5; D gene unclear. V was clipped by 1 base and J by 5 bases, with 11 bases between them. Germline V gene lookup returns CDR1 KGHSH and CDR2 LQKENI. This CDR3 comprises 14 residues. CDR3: CASSPLNLRETQYF. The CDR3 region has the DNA TGTGCCAGCTCACCACTGAACCTACGGGAGACCCAGTACTTC.

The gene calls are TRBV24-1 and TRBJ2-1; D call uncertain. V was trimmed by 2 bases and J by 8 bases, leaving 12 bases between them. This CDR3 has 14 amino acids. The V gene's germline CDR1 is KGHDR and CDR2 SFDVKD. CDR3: CATSDSLRSHEQFF. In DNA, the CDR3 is TGTGCCACCAGTGATTCCCTCCGGTCGCATGAGCAGTTCTTC.

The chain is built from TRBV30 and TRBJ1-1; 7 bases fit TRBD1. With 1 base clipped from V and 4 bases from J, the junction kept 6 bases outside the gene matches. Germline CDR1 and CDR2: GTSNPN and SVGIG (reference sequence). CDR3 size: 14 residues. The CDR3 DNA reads TGTGCCTGGAGTGGACGACAGGGAGCCACTGAAGCTTTCTTT. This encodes CAWSGRQGATEAFF. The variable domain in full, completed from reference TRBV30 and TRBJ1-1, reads SQTIHQWPATLVQPVGSPLSLECTVEGTSNPNLYWYRQAAGRGLQLLFYSVGIGQISSEVPQNLSASRPQDRQFILSSKKLLLSDSGFYLCAWSGRQGATEAFFGQGTRLTVV.

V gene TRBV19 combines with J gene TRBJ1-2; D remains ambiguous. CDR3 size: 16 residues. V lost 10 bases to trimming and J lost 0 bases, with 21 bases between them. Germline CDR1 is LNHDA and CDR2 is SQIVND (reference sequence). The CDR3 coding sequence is TGTGCCACCTCCCTAGGCCACGGTCCAGCTAACTATGGCTACACCTTC. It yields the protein CATSLGHGPANYGYTF. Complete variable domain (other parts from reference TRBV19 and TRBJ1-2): DGGITQSPKYLFRKEGQNVTLSCEQNLNHDAMYWYRQDPGQGLRLIYYSQIVNDFQKGDIAEGYSVSREKKESFPLTVTSAQKNPTAFYLCATSLGHGPANYGYTFGSGTRLTVV.

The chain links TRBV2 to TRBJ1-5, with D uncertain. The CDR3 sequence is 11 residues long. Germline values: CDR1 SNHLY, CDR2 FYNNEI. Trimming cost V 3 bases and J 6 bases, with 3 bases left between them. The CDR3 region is CASSDGQPQHF. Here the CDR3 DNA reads TGTGCCAGCAGTGACGGTCAGCCCCAGCATTTT.

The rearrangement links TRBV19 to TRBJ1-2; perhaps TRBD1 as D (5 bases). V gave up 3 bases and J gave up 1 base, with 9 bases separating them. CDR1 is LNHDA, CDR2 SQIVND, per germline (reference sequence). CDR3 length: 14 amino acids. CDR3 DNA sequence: TGTGCCAGTAGTATTCGGCAGGGTAACTATGGCTACACCTTC. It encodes CASSIRQGNYGYTF.

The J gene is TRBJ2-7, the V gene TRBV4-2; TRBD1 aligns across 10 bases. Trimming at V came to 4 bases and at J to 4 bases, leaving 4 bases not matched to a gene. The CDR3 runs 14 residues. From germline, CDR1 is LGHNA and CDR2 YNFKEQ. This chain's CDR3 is CASSPRTGGYEQYF. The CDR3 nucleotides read TGTGCCAGCAGCCCCCGGACAGGGGGGTACGAGCAGTACTTC.

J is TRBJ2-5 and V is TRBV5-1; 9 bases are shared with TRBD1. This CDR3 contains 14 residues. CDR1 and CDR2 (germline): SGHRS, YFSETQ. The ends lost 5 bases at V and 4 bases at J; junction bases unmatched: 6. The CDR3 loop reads CASSVQGAPETQYF. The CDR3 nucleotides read TGCGCCAGCAGTGTACAGGGGGCCCCAGAGACCCAGTACTTC.

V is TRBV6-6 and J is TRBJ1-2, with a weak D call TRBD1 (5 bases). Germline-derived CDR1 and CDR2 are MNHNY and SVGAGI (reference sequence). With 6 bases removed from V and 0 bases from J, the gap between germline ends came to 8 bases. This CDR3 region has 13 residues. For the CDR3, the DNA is TGTGCCAGCAGACCGGGGGCTAACTATGGCTACACCTTC. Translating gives CASRPGANYGYTF.

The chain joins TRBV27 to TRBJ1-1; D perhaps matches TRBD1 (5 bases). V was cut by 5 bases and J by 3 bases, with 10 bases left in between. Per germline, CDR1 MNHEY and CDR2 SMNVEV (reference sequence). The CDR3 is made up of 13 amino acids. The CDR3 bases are TGTGCCAGCAGTCAGCGGGGGTACACTGAAGCTTTCTTT. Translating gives CASSQRGYTEAFF.

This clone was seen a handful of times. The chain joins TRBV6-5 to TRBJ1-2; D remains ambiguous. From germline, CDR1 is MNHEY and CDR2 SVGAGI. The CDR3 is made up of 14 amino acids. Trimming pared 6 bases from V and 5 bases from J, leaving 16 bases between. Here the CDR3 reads CASRAPSQRYGYTF. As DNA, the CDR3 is TGTGCCAGCAGAGCTCCCTCACAGCGGTATGGCTACACCTTC.

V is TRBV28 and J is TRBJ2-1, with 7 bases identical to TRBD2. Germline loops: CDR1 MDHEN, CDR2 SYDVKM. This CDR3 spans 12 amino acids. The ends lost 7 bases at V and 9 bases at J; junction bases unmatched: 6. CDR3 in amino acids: CASTSGGTEQFF. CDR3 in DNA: TGTGCCAGCACCTCGGGAGGAACTGAGCAGTTCTTC.

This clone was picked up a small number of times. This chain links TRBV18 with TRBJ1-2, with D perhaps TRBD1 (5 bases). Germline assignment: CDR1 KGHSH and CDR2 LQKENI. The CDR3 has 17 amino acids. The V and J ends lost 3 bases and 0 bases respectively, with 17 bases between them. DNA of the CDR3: TGTGCCAGCTCACCCATGGATAGGGGCCCGACTAACTATGGCTACACCTTC. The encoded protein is CASSPMDRGPTNYGYTF. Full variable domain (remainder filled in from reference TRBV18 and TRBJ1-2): NAGVMQNPRHLVRRRGQEARLRCSPMKGHSHVYWYRQLPEEGLKFMVYLQKENIIDESGMPKERFSAEFPKEGPSILRIQQVVRGDSAAYFCASSPMDRGPTNYGYTFGSGTRLTVV.

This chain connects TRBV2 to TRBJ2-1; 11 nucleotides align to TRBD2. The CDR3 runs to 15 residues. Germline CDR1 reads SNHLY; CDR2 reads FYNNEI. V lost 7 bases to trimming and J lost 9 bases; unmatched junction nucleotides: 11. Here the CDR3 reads CASNGVVAGGPEQFF. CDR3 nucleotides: TGTGCCAGCAACGGGGTGGTAGCGGGGGGGCCTGAGCAGTTCTTC.

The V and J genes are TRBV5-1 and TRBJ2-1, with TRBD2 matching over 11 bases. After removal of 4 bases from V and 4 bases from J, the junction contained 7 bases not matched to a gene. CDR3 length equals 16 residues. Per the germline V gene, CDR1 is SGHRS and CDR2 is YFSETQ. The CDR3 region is CASSPTGTSGYNEQFF. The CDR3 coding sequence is TGCGCCAGCAGCCCCACTGGGACTAGCGGATACAATGAGCAGTTCTTC.

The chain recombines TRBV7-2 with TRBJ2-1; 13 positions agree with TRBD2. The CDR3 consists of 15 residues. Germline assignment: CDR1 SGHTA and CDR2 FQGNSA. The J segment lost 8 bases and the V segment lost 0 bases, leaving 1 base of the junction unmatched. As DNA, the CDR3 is TGTGCCAGCAGCTTAGCGGGACTAGCGGGATATGAGCAGTTCTTC. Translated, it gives CASSLAGLAGYEQFF.

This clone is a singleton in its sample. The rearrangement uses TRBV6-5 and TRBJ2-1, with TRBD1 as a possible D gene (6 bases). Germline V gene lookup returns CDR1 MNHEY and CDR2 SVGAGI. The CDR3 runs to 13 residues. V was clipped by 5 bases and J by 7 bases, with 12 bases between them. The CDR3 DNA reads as TGTGCCAGCAGTCAGGGGTGGAAAAATGAGCAGTTCTTC. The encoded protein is CASSQGWKNEQFF.

CDR3 coding DNA: TGTGCCAGCAGCCCCTTGGAGGCAGCGGTGAACACTGAAGCTTTCTTT. Encoded protein: CASSPLEAAVNTEAFF. The gene calls are TRBV14 and TRBJ1-1; D remains unclear. Germline CDR1 SGHDN, CDR2 FVKESK. The V gene lost 4 bases and the J gene lost 0 bases, with 15 bases spanning the gap. The CDR3 covers 16 residues. Full variable domain (outside the CDR3, taken from reference TRBV14 and TRBJ1-1): EAGVTQFPSHSVIEKGQTVTLRCDPISGHDNLYWYRRVMGKEIKFLLHFVKESKQDESGMPNNRFLAERTGGTYSTLKVQPAELEDSGVYFCASSPLEAAVNTEAFFGQGTRLTVV.